The 29 T cell receptor beta chains presented below share a single source sample, sequenced in a study of CXCR3-negative and CXCR3-positive naive CD8 T cells. With UMI labels, 5' RACE was used to prepare the TRB cDNA libraries. TCRdb re-analyzed the 5' RACE reads; it lists each CDR3 protein once, without DNA. The sample data list over 100,000 distinct CDR3 sequences. Sequencing used naive CXCR3- CD8+ T cells from blood. Regarding subset: CD45RO-CCR7+CD27+CD95- naive CD8+ T cells lacking CXCR3 (TNR3-). The receptors come from a human donor in good health. Some clones in this sample may be carry-over from other donors' samples.

The gene calls are TRBV3-1 and TRBJ2-1; the D call from TCRdb, TRBD2, cannot be confirmed without DNA. In germline, CDR1 is LGHDT, CDR2 YNNKEL (reference sequence). The CDR3 runs 15 residues. This CDR3 reads CASSQLAGSYNEQFF.

This sequence joins TRBV7-6 and TRBJ2-3; checking the TCRdb D call of TRBD1 is not possible without DNA. The CDR3 has 15 residues. The germline V gene encodes CDR1 SGHVS and CDR2 FNYEAQ. CDR3: CASSLSAGGPDTQYF.

The chain is built from TRBV29-1 and TRBJ2-1; TCRdb's D gene call, TRBD2, goes unchecked for lack of DNA. The CDR3 runs 15 residues. In germline, CDR1 is SQVTM, CDR2 ANQGSEA. The CDR3 is CSVEPSRGRASEQFF.

The gene calls are TRBV28 and TRBJ1-2; TCRdb reports TRBD1, a call that lacks DNA to check it against. CDR3 length: 14 amino acids. Germline CDR1 is MDHEN and CDR2 is SYDVKM. The chain's CDR3 is CASSWRGANYGYTF.

The CDR3 sequence is CASSPGSTEAFF. The V gene is TRBV4-3, the J gene TRBJ1-1. This CDR3 region has 12 residues. Per germline, CDR1 LGHNA and CDR2 YSLEER.

V usage is TRBV29-1 and J usage is TRBJ1-4; TCRdb's D call of TRBD1 is untestable without DNA. CDR1 and CDR2 from the germline V gene are SQVTM and ANQGSEA. The length of the CDR3 is 13 residues. CDR3 amino acids: CSVHEGTDEKLFF. Full variable domain (missing parts from reference TRBV29-1 and TRBJ1-4): SAVISQKPSRDICQRGTSLTIQCQVDSQVTMMFWYRQQPGQSLTLIATANQGSEATYESGFVIDKFPISRPNLTFSTLTVSNMSPEDSSIYLCSVHEGTDEKLFFGSGTQLSVL.

The rearrangement uses TRBV7-9 and TRBJ2-1. This CDR3 has 13 amino acids. The germline V gene has CDR1 SEHNR and CDR2 FQNEAQ (reference sequence). The CDR3 region is CASSPAGHNEQFF.

The rearrangement links TRBV2 to TRBJ2-1; checking the TCRdb D call of TRBD2 is not possible without DNA. The CDR3 is 17 residues long. Germline assignment: CDR1 SNHLY and CDR2 FYNNEI. CDR3 protein: CASRGSWTSGEPNEQFF. The full variable domain, rest sourced from reference TRBV2 and TRBJ2-1, is EPEVTQTPSHQVTQMGQEVILRCVPISNHLYFYWYRQILGQKVEFLVSFYNNEISEKSEIFDDQFSVERPDGSNFTLKIRSTKLEDSAMYFCASRGSWTSGEPNEQFFGPGTRLTVL.

The rearrangement joins TRBV12-3 or TRBV12-4 to TRBJ2-1; the D call from TCRdb, TRBD1, cannot be confirmed without DNA. The CDR3 totals 17 residues. CDR3 region: CASSQLVYGTQYNEQFF.

The chain combines TRBV29-1 with TRBJ2-7; TCRdb returns TRBD1, unconfirmable since there is no DNA. This CDR3 contains 14 residues. Germline CDR1 is SQVTM and CDR2 is ANQGSEA. The CDR3 sequence is CSVEDRGVTYEQYF.

The rearrangement links TRBV29-1 to TRBJ1-2. Germline lookup yields CDR1 SQVTM and CDR2 ANQGSEA. This CDR3 is 13 amino acids long. CDR3: CSVEPPEDNGYTF.

The J gene is TRBJ2-2, the V gene TRBV20-1; the TCRdb D gene call, TRBD1, has no DNA to confirm it. Germline loops: CDR1 DFQATT, CDR2 SNEGSKA (reference sequence). The CDR3 loop spans 17 amino acids. The CDR3 sequence is CSARGTPGQGIVGELFF.

The chain joins TRBV9 to TRBJ2-7; the D call from TCRdb, TRBD2, cannot be confirmed without DNA. Germline assignment: CDR1 SGDLS and CDR2 YYNGEE. CDR3 length equals 15 residues. The CDR3: CASSVGGAGPYEQYF. Together with reference TRBV9 and TRBJ2-7, the CDR3 gives the full variable domain: DSGVTQTPKHLITATGQRVTLRCSPRSGDLSVYWYQQSLDQGLQFLIQYYNGEERAKGNILERFSAQQFPDLHSELNLSSLELGDSALYFCASSVGGAGPYEQYFGPGTRLTVT.

V gene TRBV29-1 combines with J gene TRBJ2-7. This CDR3 is 13 amino acids long. The germline V gene encodes CDR1 SQVTM and CDR2 ANQGSEA. The CDR3 loop is CSVEAAGSYEQYF.

The J gene is TRBJ2-1, the V gene TRBV5-1; TCRdb reports TRBD2, a call that lacks DNA to check it against. The CDR3 extends over 18 amino acids. CDR1 SGHRS and CDR2 YFSETQ come from the germline V gene. The CDR3 is CASSLGAGGVWSYNEQFF.

V gene TRBV7-6 combines with J gene TRBJ2-3; checking the TCRdb D call of TRBD1 is not possible without DNA. Germline loops: CDR1 SGHVS, CDR2 FNYEAQ. The length of the CDR3 is 15 residues. The CDR3 reads CASSFDSPPLDTQYF.

V and J are TRBV10-3 and TRBJ2-7. The CDR3 totals 16 residues. CDR1 and CDR2 from the germline V gene are ENHRY and SYGVKD. The CDR3 region is CAIRLPGWRTDYEQYF.

The CDR3 region is CAGLEMDSAEQYF. The gene calls are TRBV2 and TRBJ2-7; with no DNA, the TCRdb D assignment of TRBD2 cannot be verified. Germline V gene data show CDR1 as SNHLY and CDR2 as FYNNEI. This CDR3 spans 13 amino acids.

The genes are TRBV15 and TRBJ2-3. The CDR3 has 13 amino acids. CDR1 and CDR2 (germline): LNHNV, YYDKDF (reference sequence). The CDR3 loop is CATSRTFTDTQYF.

V usage is TRBV5-1 and J usage is TRBJ2-1; TCRdb designates TRBD2, a call that cannot be tested without DNA. This CDR3 spans 15 amino acids. The germline CDR1 and CDR2 sequences are SGHRS and YFSETQ. The CDR3: CASTLPDSYYNEQFF.

The chain has TRBV28 and TRBJ2-3; as DNA is missing, the TRBD2 call by TCRdb cannot be tested. Germline CDR1 reads MDHEN; CDR2 reads SYDVKM. The CDR3 covers 15 residues. The CDR3 region is CASSPGGPYTDTQYF.

The chain joins TRBV29-1 to TRBJ2-4; TCRdb picks TRBD1, but there is no DNA to check that call. Looked up from germline, CDR1 is SQVTM and CDR2 is ANQGSEA. This CDR3 is built from 17 residues. The CDR3 loop is CSVAGTVLSLAKNIQYF.

The V gene is TRBV6-1, the J gene TRBJ2-5. The CDR3 sequence is 13 residues long. Germline loops: CDR1 MNHNS, CDR2 SASEGT. The CDR3 sequence is CASSEDNRETQYF.

The chain recombines TRBV10-3 with TRBJ2-7; no DNA is available, so the TRBD1 call from TCRdb remains unchecked. Germline CDR1 is ENHRY and CDR2 is SYGVKD. This CDR3 comprises 15 residues. The CDR3 region is CAIRGQGAAGYEQYF.

This sequence joins TRBV5-1 and TRBJ2-7. The CDR3 length is 14 residues. Germline V gene sequence: CDR1 SGHRS, CDR2 YFSETQ. This CDR3 reads CASSLDDHSYEQYF.

This rearrangement joins TRBV9 to TRBJ1-1. Germline V gene lookup returns CDR1 SGDLS and CDR2 YYNGEE. The CDR3 covers 13 residues. The CDR3 is CASSVVSDTEAFF.

This chain links TRBV7-9 with TRBJ2-7. Per the germline V gene, CDR1 is SEHNR and CDR2 is FQNEAQ (reference sequence). This CDR3 is 13 amino acids long. This chain's CDR3 is CASSPEWLSEQYF.

V is TRBV20-1 and J is TRBJ1-2; TCRdb proposes TRBD1, but this gene call is untestable without DNA. The CDR3 has 14 amino acids. Germline CDR1 DFQATT, CDR2 SNEGSKA (reference sequence). Here the CDR3 reads CSARVPGASYGYTF.

V and J are TRBV7-3 and TRBJ2-1; TCRdb selects TRBD2, and the lack of DNA leaves this call unchecked. The CDR3 is made up of 13 amino acids. CDR1 is SGHTA and CDR2 is FQGTGA in the germline V gene. This CDR3 reads CASSPVAGGPQFF.